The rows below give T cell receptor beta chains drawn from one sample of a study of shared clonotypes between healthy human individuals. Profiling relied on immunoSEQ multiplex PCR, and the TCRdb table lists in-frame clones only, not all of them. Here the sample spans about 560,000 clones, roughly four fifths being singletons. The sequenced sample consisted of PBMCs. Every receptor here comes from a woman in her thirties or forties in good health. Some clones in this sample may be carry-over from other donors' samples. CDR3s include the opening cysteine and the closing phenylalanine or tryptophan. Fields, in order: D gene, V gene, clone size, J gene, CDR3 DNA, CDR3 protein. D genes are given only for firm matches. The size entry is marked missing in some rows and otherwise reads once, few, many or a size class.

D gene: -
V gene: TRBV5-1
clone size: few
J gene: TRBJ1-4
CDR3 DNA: TGCGCCAGCAGCTTGGGGAGCTATAATGAAAAACTGTTTTTT
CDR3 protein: CASSLGSYNEKLFF

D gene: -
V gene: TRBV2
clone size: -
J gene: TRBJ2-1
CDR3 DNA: TGTGCCAGCAGATCCGGGACCTTAATATACAATGAGCAGTTCTTC
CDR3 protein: CASRSGTLIYNEQFF

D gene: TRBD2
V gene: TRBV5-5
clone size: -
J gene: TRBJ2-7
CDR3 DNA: TGTGCCAGCAGCAGGGGACTAGCGGTGGGTGAGGAGCAGTACTTC
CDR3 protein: CASSRGLAVGEEQYF

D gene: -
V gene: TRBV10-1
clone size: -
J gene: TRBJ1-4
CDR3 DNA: TGCGCCAGCAGGGGAGGTGGACGGGACTGGAAACCCAAACTGTTTTTT
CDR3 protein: CASRGGGRDWKPKLFF

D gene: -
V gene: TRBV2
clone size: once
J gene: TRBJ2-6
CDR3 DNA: TGTGCCAGCACGGCTGGGGCCAACGTCCTGACTTTC
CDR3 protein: CASTAGANVLTF

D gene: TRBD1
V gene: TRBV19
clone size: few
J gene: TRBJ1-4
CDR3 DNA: TGTGCCAGCCACAGGGGACGCGGTGAAAAACTGTTTTTT
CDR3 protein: CASHRGRGEKLFF

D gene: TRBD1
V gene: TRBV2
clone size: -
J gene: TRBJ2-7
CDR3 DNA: TGTGCCAGCAGTGAGGGACAGGGGGCTTACGAGCAGTACTTC
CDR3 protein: CASSEGQGAYEQYF

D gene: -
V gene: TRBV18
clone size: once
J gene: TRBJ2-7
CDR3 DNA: TGTGCCAGCTCTTCGGATTCCTCCTACGAGCAGTACTTC
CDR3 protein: CASSSDSSYEQYF

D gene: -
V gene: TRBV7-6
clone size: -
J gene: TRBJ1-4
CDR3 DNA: TGTGCCAGCAGTGCCGCTGGGGGGGAAAAACTGTTTTTT
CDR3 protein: CASSAAGGEKLFF

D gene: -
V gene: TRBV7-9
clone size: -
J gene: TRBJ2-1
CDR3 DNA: TGTGCCAGCAGCTTAGCGATGGCGGGTCTTAATGAGCAGTTCTTC
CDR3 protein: CASSLAMAGLNEQFF

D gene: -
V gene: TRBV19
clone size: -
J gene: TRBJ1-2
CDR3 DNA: TGTGCCAGTAGCCCGGACAGAAACTATGGCTACACCTTC
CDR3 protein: CASSPDRNYGYTF

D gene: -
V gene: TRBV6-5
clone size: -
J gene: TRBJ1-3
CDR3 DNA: TGTGCCAGCAGTTACTCGAGTACTGGAAACACCATATATTTT
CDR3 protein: CASSYSSTGNTIYF

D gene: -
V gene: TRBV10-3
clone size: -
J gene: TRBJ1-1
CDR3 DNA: TGTGCCATCAGTGGGGACCAATCTAACACTGAAGCTTTCTTT
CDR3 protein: CAISGDQSNTEAFF

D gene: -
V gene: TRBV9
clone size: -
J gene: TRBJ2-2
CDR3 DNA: TGTGCCAGCAGCGTTTTAGGCACGAACACCGGGGAGCTGTTTTTT
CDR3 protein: CASSVLGTNTGELFF

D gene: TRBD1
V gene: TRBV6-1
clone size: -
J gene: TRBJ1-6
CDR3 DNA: TGTGCCGGGACAGGGGATAATTCACCCCTCCACTTT
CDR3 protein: CAGTGDNSPLHF

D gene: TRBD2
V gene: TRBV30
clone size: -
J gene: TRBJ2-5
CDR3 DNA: TGTGCCTGGAGTGGGGGTGGCGGGAGAGGGAGGTCAGAGACCCAGTACTTC
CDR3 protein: CAWSGGGGRGRSETQYF

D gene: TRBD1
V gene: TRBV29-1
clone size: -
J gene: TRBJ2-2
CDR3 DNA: TGCAGCGTTACAGGGGGGAACACCGGGGAGCTGTTTTTT
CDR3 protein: CSVTGGNTGELFF

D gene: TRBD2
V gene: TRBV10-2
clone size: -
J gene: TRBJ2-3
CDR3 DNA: TGCGCCAGCAGTGACCGCTCTAGCGGGAGGATAACAGATACGCAGTATTTT
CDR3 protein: CASSDRSSGRITDTQYF

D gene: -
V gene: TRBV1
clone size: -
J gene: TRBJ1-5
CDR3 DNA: TGCACCAGCAGTCGGACAGATGCCCGATATAGCAATCAGCCCCAGCATTTT
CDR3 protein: CTSSRTDARYSNQPQHF

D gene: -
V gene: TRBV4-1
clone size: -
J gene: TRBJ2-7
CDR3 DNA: TGCGCCAGCAGCGCACCCTCCGGGACAAGCATTTACGAGCAGTACTTC
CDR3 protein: CASSAPSGTSIYEQYF

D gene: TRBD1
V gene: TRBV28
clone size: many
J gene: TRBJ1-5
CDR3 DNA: TGTGCCAGCAGTTTACCGGACAGGGGGCCAAGTCAGCCCCAGCATTTT
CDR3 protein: CASSLPDRGPSQPQHF

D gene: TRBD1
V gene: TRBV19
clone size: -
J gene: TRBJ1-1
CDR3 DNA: TGTGCCAGTAGTATCCCTCGGACAGGGAACACTGAAGCTTTCTTT
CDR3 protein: CASSIPRTGNTEAFF

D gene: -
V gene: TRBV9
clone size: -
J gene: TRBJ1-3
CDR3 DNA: TGTGCCAGCAGCCCCAGTGGGGGAGGAAACACCATATATTTT
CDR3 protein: CASSPSGGGNTIYF

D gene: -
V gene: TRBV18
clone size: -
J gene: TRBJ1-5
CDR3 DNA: TGTGCCAGCTCACCACCAGGGTTTCAGCCCCAGCATTTT
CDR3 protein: CASSPPGFQPQHF

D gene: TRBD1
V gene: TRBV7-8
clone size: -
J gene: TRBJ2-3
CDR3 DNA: TGTGCCAGCAGCTCGTACAGGGGTTTAGGTCCTGATACGCAGTATTTT
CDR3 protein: CASSSYRGLGPDTQYF

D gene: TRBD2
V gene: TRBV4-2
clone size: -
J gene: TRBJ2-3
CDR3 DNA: TGTGCCAGCAGCCAAGTCGGCGATGGGAGGGCCACAGATACGCAGTATTTT
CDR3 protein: CASSQVGDGRATDTQYF

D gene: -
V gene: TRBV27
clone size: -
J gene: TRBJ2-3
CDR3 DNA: TGTGCCAGCAGTTTATCGAACAGCGGCACAGATACGCAGTATTTT
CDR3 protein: CASSLSNSGTDTQYF

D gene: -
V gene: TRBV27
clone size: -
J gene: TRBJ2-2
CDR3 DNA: TGTGCCAGCAGAGATCTCCGGGGCGCTTCCACCGGGGAGCTGTTTTTT
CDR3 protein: CASRDLRGASTGELFF

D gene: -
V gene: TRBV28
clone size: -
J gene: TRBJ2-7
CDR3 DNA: TGTGCCAGTATGGGGGTGTTGACCTACGAGCAGTACTTC
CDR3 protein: CASMGVLTYEQYF

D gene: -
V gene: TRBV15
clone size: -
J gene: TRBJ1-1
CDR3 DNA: TGTGCCACCAGCAGAAGCCTAATCACTGAAGCTTTCTTT
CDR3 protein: CATSRSLITEAFF

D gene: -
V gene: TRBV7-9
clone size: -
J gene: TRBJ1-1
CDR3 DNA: TGTGCCAGTAGCCAGGGGAGGAACACTGAAGCTTTCTTT
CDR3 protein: CASSQGRNTEAFF

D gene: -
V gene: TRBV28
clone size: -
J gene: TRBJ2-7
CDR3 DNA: TGTGCCAGCAGTTTATCTGGAACTTCGGGAGAGCAGTACTTC
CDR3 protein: CASSLSGTSGEQYF

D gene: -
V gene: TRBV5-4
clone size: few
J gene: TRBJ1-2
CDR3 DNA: TGTGCCAGCAGCTTGCAGAATAACTATGGCTACACCTTC
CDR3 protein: CASSLQNNYGYTF

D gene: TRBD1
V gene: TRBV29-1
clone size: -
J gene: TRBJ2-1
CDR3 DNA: TGCAGCGTTGAATCCGGGACAGGGGTTCATGAGCAGTTCTTC
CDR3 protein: CSVESGTGVHEQFF

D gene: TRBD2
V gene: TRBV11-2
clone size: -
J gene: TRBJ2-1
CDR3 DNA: TGTGCCAGCAGCTTACCTAGCGGGATAGGACGTTGGTTCTTC
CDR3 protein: CASSLPSGIGRWFF

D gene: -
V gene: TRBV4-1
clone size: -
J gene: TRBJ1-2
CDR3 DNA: TGCGCCAGCAGCCAAGGAGACTATGGCTACACCTTC
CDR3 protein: CASSQGDYGYTF

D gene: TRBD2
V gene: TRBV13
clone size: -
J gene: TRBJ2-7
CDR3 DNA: TGTGCCAGCAGCCCCACGGGAGGGGACACTGACTACGAGCAGTACTTC
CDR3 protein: CASSPTGGDTDYEQYF

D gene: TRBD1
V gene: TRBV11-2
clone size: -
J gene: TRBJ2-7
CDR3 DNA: TGTGCCAGCAGCTTAGATCTTAACAACAGGGGCGAGCAGTACTTC
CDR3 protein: CASSLDLNNRGEQYF

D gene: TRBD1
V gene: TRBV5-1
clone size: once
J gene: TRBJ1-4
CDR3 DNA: TGCGCCAGCAGCTATACAGGGGATAGTGAAAAACTGTTTTTT
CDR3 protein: CASSYTGDSEKLFF

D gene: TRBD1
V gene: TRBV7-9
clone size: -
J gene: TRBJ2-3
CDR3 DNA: TGTGCCAGCAGTCGTAACAGGGGGGCTAGCACAGATACGCAGTATTTT
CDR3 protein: CASSRNRGASTDTQYF

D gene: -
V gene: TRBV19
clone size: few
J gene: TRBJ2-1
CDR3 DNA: TGTGCCAGTAGTATCGGGACTCCCTCCTACAATGAGCAGTTCTTC
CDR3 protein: CASSIGTPSYNEQFF

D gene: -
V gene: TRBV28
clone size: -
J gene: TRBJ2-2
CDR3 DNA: TGTGCCAGCAGTTTCATCAACACCGGGGAGCTGTTTTTT
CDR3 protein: CASSFINTGELFF

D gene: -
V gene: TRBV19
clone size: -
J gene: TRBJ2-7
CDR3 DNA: TGTGCCAGTAGTAAATCTGCTGAGGTCTACGAGCAGTACTTC
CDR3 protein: CASSKSAEVYEQYF

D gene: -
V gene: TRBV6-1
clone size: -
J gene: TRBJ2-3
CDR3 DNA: TGTGCCAGCAGTGGGACCCGCGAGGGCACAGATACGCAGTATTTT
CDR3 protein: CASSGTREGTDTQYF

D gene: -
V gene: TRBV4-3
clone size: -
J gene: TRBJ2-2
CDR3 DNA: TGCGCCAGCAGCCAAGAGAAGGGGCCGAACACCGGGGAGCTGTTTTTT
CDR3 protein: CASSQEKGPNTGELFF

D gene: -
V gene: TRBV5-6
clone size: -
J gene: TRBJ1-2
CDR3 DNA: TGTGCCAGCAGCTTGGCCCCAGGATCCTATGGCTACACCTTC
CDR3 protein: CASSLAPGSYGYTF

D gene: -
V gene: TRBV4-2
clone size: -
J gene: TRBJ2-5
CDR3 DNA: TGTGCCAGCAGCCAAGACGGTAGCCGAGCGGGGACCCAGTACTTC
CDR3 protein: CASSQDGSRAGTQYF

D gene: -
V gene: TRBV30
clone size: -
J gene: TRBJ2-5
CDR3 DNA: TGTGCCTGGAATAGGGGGGCGGTTAGGGAGACCCAGTACTTC
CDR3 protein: CAWNRGAVRETQYF

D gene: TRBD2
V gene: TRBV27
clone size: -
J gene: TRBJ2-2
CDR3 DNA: TGTGCCAGCAGTCTAGCGGGTCGGAACACCGGGGAGCTGTTTTTT
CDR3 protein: CASSLAGRNTGELFF

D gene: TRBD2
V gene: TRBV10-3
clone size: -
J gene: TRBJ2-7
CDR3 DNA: TGTGCCATCAGTGAGGCGGGAGAGTACGGCGAGCAGTACTTC
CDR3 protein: CAISEAGEYGEQYF

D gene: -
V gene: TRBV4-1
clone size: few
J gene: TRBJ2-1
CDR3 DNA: TGCGCCAGCAGCCAAGGGATACGGGCTGGCATATACAATGAGCAGTTCTTC
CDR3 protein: CASSQGIRAGIYNEQFF

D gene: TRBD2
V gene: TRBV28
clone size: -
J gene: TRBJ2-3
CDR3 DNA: TGTGCCAGCAGCCCCCTCCCGGGACTACTAAGAGGACACACAGATACGCAGTATTTT
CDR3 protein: CASSPLPGLLRGHTDTQYF

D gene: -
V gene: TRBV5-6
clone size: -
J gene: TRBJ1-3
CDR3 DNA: TGTGCCAGCAGCCTAGGAACAAGAGTATCTGGAAACACCATATATTTT
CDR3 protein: CASSLGTRVSGNTIYF

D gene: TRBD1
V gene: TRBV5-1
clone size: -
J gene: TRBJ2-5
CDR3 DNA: TGCGCCAGCAGCCCTGGACAGGGGCAAGAGACCCAGTACTTC
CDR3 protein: CASSPGQGQETQYF